These 22 T cell receptor beta chains were all obtained from the same sample, sequenced in a study of PD-1 blockade in classical Hodgkin lymphoma. Sequencing used immunoSEQ multiplex PCR; TCRdb keeps in-frame clones, though not all of them. The sample lists some 150,000 clones; approximately 80% were seen once. Each of the patients experienced relapse following autologous stem cell transplantation, and their brentuximab vedotin exposure differed. The sample in question was peripheral blood mononuclear cells (PBMCs), obtained before the second cycle of nivolumab. These receptors were taken from a human donor with classical Hodgkin lymphoma.

This clone was seen a few times. The rearrangement joins TRBV6-6 to TRBJ2-7; D not resolved. The CDR3 spans 12 residues. V shed 3 bases and J shed 6 bases, with 9 bases lying between them. CDR1 MNHNY and CDR2 SVGAGI come from the germline V gene (reference sequence). The CDR3, as DNA: TGTGCCAGCAGTTATGTACGGGCCGAGCAGTACTTC. It yields the protein CASSYVRAEQYF.

V is TRBV9 and J is TRBJ2-1; 11 bases align to TRBD2. Germline values: CDR1 SGDLS, CDR2 YYNGEE. J gave up 2 bases and V 4 bases, and 2 bases lay outside the gene matches. There are 15 residues in the CDR3. The CDR3 DNA is TGTGCCAGCAGCATACTAGCGGGAGCCTACAATGAGCAGTTCTTC. It yields the protein CASSILAGAYNEQFF.

A single count supports this clone. CDR3 sequence: CASSTTGGQGNIQYF. CDR3 DNA sequence: TGTGCCAGTAGTACTACAGGGGGCCAAGGGAACATTCAGTACTTC. This chain uses TRBV19 with TRBJ2-4; 9 nucleotides align to TRBD1. CDR3 length: 15 residues. Germline V gene data show CDR1 as LNHDA and CDR2 as SQIVND (reference sequence). V lost 4 bases and J lost 7; bases outside the gene matches: 8. Full variable domain (remainder filled in from reference TRBV19 and TRBJ2-4): DGGITQSPKYLFRKEGQNVTLSCEQNLNHDAMYWYRQDPGQGLRLIYYSQIVNDFQKGDIAEGYSVSREKKESFPLTVTSAQKNPTAFYLCASSTTGGQGNIQYFGAGTRLSVL.

The chain joins TRBV6-5 to TRBJ2-2; D perhaps matches TRBD1 (5 bases). This CDR3 has 15 residues. V lost 5 bases and J lost 0, with 10 bases in between. The germline V gene has CDR1 MNHEY and CDR2 SVGAGI. This CDR3 reads CASSRRQSNTGELFF. The CDR3 DNA sequence: TGTGCCAGCAGTCGCCGACAGTCGAACACCGGGGAGCTGTTTTTT.

V and J are TRBV19 and TRBJ2-7, with TRBD2 matching 13 bases. Germline values: CDR1 LNHDA, CDR2 SQIVND (reference sequence). The CDR3 is 15 amino acids. The V and J ends lost 3 bases and 6 bases, in that order; junction bases with no gene match: 5. CDR3 in amino acids: CASSIRLAGGFEQYF. CDR3 sequence (DNA): TGTGCCAGTAGTATCCGACTAGCGGGAGGTTTCGAGCAGTACTTC.

This clone was seen just once. V usage is TRBV28 and J usage is TRBJ1-2, with 7 bases fitting TRBD1. V trimming: 3 bases; J trimming: 0 bases; junction bases outside the gene matches: 7. CDR1 and CDR2 (germline): MDHEN, SYDVKM. The CDR3 runs to 16 residues. The DNA of the CDR3 is TGTGCCAGCAGTTTTTCAGCAGGGGGGGCTAACTATGGCTACACCTTC. Translating gives CASSFSAGGANYGYTF.

The chain links TRBV7-2 to TRBJ2-3, with 10 positions matching TRBD2. Germline V CDR1 and CDR2: SGHTA, FQGNSA. Trimming cost V 5 bases and J 2 bases; bases outside gene matches: 7. CDR3 length: 16 amino acids. As DNA, the CDR3 is TGTGCCAGCAGCCCCCGACTAGCGGGTATCACAGATACGCAGTATTTT. It translates to CASSPRLAGITDTQYF. The full variable domain, with the rest looked up from reference TRBV7-2 and TRBJ2-3, is GAGVSQSPSNKVTEKGKDVELRCDPISGHTALYWYRQSLGQGLEFLIYFQGNSAPDKSGLPSDRFSAERTGGSVSTLTIQRTQQEDSAVYLCASSPRLAGITDTQYFGPGTRLTVL.

In this sample, this clone turned up once. V usage is TRBV21-1 and J usage is TRBJ2-5; the table assigns TRBD1, which was not confirmed against the DNA. TRBV21-1 has pseudogene status. The CDR3 contains 14 residues. The CDR3 here is CASTPGQGGETQYF. The CDR3, as DNA: TGTGCCAGCACCCCCGGACAGGGCGGAGAGACCCAGTACTTC.

The V call is TRBV4-1, the J call TRBJ2-1, with D possibly TRBD2 on 6 matching bases. V was cut by 0 bases and J by 0 bases, with 9 bases left in between. The length of the CDR3 is 16 residues. Germline CDR1 MGHRA, CDR2 YSYEKL. CDR3 loop: CASSQDGGSSYNEQFF. The CDR3 DNA sequence: TGCGCCAGCAGCCAAGATGGGGGGAGCTCCTACAATGAGCAGTTCTTC.

The genes are TRBV7-6 and TRBJ2-2; 12 nucleotides match TRBD2. From germline, CDR1 is SGHVS and CDR2 FNYEAQ. The V and J ends lost 2 bases and 9 bases, in that order; junction bases with no gene match: 10. The CDR3 sequence is 17 residues long. CDR3 nucleotide sequence: TGTGCCAGCAGCTTAAGGTCCCTAGCGGGAGGGGCGAGGGAGCTGTTTTTT. Translating gives CASSLRSLAGGARELFF.

This clone showed up just a few times. This chain uses TRBV5-1 with TRBJ2-7; 7 bases fit TRBD1. Germline assignment: CDR1 SGHRS and CDR2 YFSETQ. Trimming at V came to 1 base and at J to 2 bases, leaving 6 bases not matched to a gene. This CDR3 spans 15 amino acids. The CDR3 region is CASSLLGTVPYEQYF. The CDR3, as DNA: TGCGCCAGCAGCTTGCTAGGGACAGTTCCCTACGAGCAGTACTTC.

In nucleotides, the CDR3 is TGCGCCAGCAGCTTGGAGGGTCTCTACAATGAGCAGTTCTTC. Translation: CASSLEGLYNEQFF. The genes are TRBV5-1 and TRBJ2-1; D gene ambiguous. Trimming removed 0 bases at V and 3 bases at J, with 7 bases between. This CDR3 contains 14 residues. Germline assignment: CDR1 SGHRS and CDR2 YFSETQ.

This clone showed up just a few times. The genes are TRBV2 and TRBJ1-3; 7 bases are shared with TRBD1. CDR3 length: 15 residues. Germline values: CDR1 SNHLY, CDR2 FYNNEI. J was trimmed by 1 base and V by 5 bases; bases with no gene match: 5. DNA for the CDR3: TGTGCCAGCAGTTTCAGGGGGTGGTCTGGAAACACCATATATTTT. Amino acids: CASSFRGWSGNTIYF.

The rearrangement joins TRBV14 to TRBJ1-1; D might be TRBD1 (5 bases). This CDR3 has 17 amino acids. Trimming took 0 bases from V and 0 from J, leaving 14 bases between them. Germline values: CDR1 SGHDN, CDR2 FVKESK. The CDR3 spells CASSQERLGTLNTEAFF. CDR3 sequence (DNA): TGTGCCAGCAGCCAAGAAAGGCTAGGGACCCTGAACACTGAAGCTTTCTTT. The entire variable domain, with the rest obtained from reference TRBV14 and TRBJ1-1, is as follows: EAGVTQFPSHSVIEKGQTVTLRCDPISGHDNLYWYRRVMGKEIKFLLHFVKESKQDESGMPNNRFLAERTGGTYSTLKVQPAELEDSGVYFCASSQERLGTLNTEAFFGQGTRLTVV.

This clone has just one count. The CDR3 is CASTHRSSGANVLTF. As DNA, the CDR3 is TGTGCCAGCACACACAGGAGCTCTGGGGCCAACGTCCTGACTTTC. The J gene is TRBJ2-6, the V gene TRBV5-4; the D gene is possibly TRBD1 (5 bases). The CDR3 is 15 amino acids. The germline V and J ends were trimmed by 6 bases and 0 bases, with 10 bases remaining between them. Per the germline V gene, CDR1 is SGHNT and CDR2 is YYREEE (reference sequence).

The CDR3 protein is CASRERDDTEAFF. The CDR3 region has the DNA TGTGCCAGCAGGGAACGAGACGACACTGAAGCTTTCTTT. The chain has TRBV2 and TRBJ1-1; D is ambiguous. V shed 6 bases and J shed 3 bases, with 11 bases lying between them. This CDR3 has 13 amino acids. The germline V gene has CDR1 SNHLY and CDR2 FYNNEI.

The rearrangement links TRBV7-8 to TRBJ2-7, with 7 positions matching TRBD1. Germline CDR1 and CDR2: SGHVS and FQNEAQ. The CDR3 runs 14 residues. V lost 5 bases, J lost 5 bases, and 9 bases stayed unmatched. The CDR3 region is CASSVDRVENEQYF. Written as DNA, the CDR3 is TGTGCCAGCAGCGTCGACAGGGTTGAAAACGAGCAGTACTTC.

The chain uses TRBV28 and TRBJ2-7, with D perhaps matching TRBD2 (6 bases). Per the germline V gene, CDR1 is MDHEN and CDR2 is SYDVKM. This CDR3 region has 14 residues. Trimming removed 0 bases from V and 2 bases from J, with 8 bases in between. This chain's CDR3 is CASSLWTRTYEQYF. In DNA form, the CDR3 reads TGTGCCAGCAGTTTATGGACTAGGACCTACGAGCAGTACTTC.

This clone was found a few times. The rearrangement links TRBV7-8 to TRBJ1-4; D ambiguous. Trimming took off 3 bases at V and 10 bases at J, with 15 bases between the two ends. The CDR3 consists of 14 residues. The germline V gene has CDR1 SGHVS and CDR2 FQNEAQ. CDR3 amino acids: CASSFIPYDGKLFF. The DNA for the CDR3 is TGTGCCAGCAGCTTTATTCCGTACGACGGAAAACTGTTTTTT.

The chain has TRBV9 and TRBJ2-3; the D gene is possibly TRBD2 (6 bases). CDR1 is SGDLS, CDR2 YYNGEE, per germline. The CDR3 covers 15 residues. The ends were cut back, 3 bases at V and 2 bases at J, with 13 bases in the middle. The CDR3 here is CASSELAVSTDTQYF. The CDR3 region has the DNA TGTGCCAGCAGCGAATTAGCGGTATCCACAGATACGCAGTATTTT.

The chain employs TRBV5-1 and TRBJ2-3, with no clear D. The CDR3 consists of 13 residues. Germline loops: CDR1 SGHRS, CDR2 YFSETQ. The V end was cut by 0 bases, the J end by 9 bases, with 11 bases between. The CDR3 DNA follows: TGCGCCAGCAGCTTGGCGCTGTCAGGCACGCAGTATTTT. This sequence encodes CASSLALSGTQYF.

V and J are TRBV6-5 and TRBJ1-5, with D possibly TRBD1 on 6 matching bases. V lost 2 bases and J lost 10, with 12 bases in between. This CDR3 is built from 13 residues. Germline V gene sequence: CDR1 MNHEY, CDR2 SVGAGI. The CDR3 reads CASSYVRQAPQHF. In DNA form, the CDR3 reads TGTGCCAGCAGTTACGTAAGACAGGCACCCCAGCATTTT.